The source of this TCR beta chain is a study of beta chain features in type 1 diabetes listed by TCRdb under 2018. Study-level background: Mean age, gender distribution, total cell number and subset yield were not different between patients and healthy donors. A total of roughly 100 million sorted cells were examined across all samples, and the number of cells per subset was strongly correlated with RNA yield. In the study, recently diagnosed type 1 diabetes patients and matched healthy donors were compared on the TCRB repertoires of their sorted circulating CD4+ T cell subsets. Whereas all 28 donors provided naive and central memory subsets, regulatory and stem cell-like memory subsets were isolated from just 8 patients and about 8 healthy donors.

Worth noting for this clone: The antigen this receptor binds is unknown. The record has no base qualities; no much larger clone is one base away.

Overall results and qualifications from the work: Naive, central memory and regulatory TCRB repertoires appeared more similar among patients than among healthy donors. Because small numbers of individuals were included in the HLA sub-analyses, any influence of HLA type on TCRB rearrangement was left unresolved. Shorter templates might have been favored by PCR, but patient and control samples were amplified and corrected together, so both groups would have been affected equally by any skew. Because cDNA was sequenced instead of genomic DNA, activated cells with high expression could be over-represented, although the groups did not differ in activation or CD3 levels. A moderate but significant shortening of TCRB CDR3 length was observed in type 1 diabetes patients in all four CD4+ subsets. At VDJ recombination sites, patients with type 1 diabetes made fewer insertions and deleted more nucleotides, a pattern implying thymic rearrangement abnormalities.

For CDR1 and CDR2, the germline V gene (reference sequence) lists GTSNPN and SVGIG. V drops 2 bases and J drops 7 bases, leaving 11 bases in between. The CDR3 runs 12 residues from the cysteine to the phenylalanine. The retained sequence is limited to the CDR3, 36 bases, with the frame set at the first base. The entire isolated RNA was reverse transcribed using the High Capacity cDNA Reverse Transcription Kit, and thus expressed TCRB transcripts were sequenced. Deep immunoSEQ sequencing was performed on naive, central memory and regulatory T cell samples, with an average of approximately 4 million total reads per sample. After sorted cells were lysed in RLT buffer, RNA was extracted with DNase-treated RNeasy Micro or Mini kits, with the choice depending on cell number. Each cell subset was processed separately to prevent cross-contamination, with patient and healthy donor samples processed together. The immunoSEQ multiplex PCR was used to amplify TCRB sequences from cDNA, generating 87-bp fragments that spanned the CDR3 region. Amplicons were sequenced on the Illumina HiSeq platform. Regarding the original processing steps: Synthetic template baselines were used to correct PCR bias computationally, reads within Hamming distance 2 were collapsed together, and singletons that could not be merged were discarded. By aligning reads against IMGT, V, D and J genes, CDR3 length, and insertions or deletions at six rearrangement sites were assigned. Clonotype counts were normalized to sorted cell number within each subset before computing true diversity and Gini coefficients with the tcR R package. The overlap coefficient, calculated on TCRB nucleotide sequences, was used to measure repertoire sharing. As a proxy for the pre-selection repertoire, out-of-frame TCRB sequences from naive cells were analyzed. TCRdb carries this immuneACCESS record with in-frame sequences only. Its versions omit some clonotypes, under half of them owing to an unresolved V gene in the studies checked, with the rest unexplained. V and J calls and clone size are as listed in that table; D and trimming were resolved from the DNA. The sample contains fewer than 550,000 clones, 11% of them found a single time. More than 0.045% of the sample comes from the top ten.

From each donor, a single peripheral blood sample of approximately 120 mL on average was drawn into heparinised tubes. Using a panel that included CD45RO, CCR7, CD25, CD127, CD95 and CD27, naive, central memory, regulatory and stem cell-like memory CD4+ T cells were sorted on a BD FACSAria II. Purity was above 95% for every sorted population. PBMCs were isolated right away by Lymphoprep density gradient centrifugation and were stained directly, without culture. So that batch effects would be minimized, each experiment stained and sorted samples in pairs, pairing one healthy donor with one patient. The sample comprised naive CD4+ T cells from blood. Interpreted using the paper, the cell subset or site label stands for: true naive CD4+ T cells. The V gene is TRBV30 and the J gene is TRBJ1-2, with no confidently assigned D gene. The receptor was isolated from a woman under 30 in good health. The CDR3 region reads CAWSTTAGGYTF. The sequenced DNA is TGTGCCTGGAGTACTACGGCGGGTGGCTACACCTTC.